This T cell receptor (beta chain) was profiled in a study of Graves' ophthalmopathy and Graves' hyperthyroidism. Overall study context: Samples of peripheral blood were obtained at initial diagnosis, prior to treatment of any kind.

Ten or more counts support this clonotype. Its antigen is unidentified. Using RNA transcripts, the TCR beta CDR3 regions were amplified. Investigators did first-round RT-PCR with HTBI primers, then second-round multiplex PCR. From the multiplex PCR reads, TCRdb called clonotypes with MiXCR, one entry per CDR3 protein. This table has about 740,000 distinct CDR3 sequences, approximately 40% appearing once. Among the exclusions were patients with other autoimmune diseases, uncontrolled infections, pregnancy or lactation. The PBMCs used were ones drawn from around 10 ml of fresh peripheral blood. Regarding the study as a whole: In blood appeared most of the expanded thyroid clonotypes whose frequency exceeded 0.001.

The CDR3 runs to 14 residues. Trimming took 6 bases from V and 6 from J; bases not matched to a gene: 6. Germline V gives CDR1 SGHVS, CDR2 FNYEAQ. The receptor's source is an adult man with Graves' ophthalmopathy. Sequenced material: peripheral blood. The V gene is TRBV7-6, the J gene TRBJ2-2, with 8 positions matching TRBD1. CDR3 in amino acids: CASSYRGKAGELFF. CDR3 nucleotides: TGTGCCAGCAGTTACAGGGGGAAGGCCGGGGAGCTGTTTTTT.